This T cell receptor beta chain appears in the sequencing data of a study of T-cell reconstitution after alpha-beta-depleted transplantation in children. V shed 2 bases and J shed 5 bases, with 12 bases lying between them. Germline values: CDR1 SNHLY, CDR2 FYNNEI. This CDR3 contains 15 residues. Notes on the study in general: T cells produced anew were the main source of T-cell counts and diversity one year after transplant. Recipient T cells and thymic progenitors that survived gave rise to the high TCRbeta diversity observed at day 60 in some patients. Expanded graft clones numbering several hundred reportedly gave rise to alpha-beta T cells about two months after transplant.

Points on this clonotype: The antigen is undetermined.

The TCRbeta library was prepared with unique molecular identifiers. TCRdb recomputed calls from the PCR reads with MiXCR, one row per CDR3 protein. The table lists about 470,000 distinct CDR3 sequences, roughly two fifths of them singletons. Sequenced material: PBMCs, taken before TCRalphabeta/CD19-depleted stem cell transplant. The chain is built from TRBV2 and TRBJ2-2; D possibly corresponds to TRBD2 (6 bases). The sequence came from a girl aged 2-10 years with aplastic anemia, due to receive a stem cell transplant. The CDR3 is CASSEPHGSTGELFF. CDR3 coding DNA: TGTGCCAGCAGTGAACCTCACGGGAGTACCGGGGAGCTGTTTTTT.